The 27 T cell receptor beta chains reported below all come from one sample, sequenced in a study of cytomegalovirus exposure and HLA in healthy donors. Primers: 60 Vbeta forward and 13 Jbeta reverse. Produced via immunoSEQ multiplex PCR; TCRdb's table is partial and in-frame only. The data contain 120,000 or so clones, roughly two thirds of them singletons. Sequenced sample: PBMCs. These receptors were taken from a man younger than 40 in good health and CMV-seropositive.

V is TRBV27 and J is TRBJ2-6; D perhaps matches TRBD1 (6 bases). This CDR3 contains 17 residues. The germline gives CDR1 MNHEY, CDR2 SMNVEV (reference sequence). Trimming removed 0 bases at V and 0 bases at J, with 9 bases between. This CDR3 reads CASSLSAGVSGANVLTF. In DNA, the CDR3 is TGTGCCAGCAGTTTATCAGCAGGGGTCTCTGGGGCCAACGTCCTGACTTTC.

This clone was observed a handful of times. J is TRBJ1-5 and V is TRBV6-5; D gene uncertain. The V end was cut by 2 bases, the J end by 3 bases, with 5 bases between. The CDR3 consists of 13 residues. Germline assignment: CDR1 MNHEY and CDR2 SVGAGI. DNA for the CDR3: TGTGCCAGCAGTTACCGAGCCAATCAGCCCCAGCATTTT. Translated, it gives CASSYRANQPQHF.

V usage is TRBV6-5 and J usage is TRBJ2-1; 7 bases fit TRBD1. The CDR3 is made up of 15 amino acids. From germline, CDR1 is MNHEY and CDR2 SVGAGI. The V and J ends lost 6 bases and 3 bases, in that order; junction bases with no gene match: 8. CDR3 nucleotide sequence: TGTGCCAGCAGCCCTGGGACAGAGAACTACAATGAGCAGTTCTTC. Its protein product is CASSPGTENYNEQFF.

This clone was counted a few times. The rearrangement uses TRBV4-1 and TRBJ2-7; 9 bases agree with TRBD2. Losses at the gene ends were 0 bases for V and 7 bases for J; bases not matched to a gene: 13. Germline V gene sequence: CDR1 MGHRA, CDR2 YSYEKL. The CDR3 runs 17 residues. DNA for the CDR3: TGCGCCAGCAGCCAAGAGGCTGGGGTAGCGGGAGCGGGTGAGCAGTACTTC. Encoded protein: CASSQEAGVAGAGEQYF.

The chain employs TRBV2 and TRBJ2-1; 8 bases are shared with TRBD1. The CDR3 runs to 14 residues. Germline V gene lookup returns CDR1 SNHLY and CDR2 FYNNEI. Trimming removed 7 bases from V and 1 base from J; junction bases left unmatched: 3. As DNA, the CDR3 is TGTGCCAGCATAAGGGACAGGTCCTACAATGAGCAGTTCTTC. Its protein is CASIRDRSYNEQFF.

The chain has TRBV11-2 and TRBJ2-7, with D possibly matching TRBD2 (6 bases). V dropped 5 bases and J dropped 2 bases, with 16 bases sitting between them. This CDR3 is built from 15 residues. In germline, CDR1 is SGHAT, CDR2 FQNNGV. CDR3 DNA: TGTGCCAGCAGCCCTCTCAAGCGGGCCGCCTACGAGCAGTACTTC. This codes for CASSPLKRAAYEQYF.

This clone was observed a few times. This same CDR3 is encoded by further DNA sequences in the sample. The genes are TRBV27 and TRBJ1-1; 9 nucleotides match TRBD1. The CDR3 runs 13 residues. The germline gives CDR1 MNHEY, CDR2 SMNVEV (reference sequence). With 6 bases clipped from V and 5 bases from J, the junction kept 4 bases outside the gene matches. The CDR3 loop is CASSHRGPTEAFF. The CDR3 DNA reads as TGTGCCAGCAGCCACAGGGGGCCAACTGAAGCTTTCTTT.

CDR3 sequence: CASSLGGVRNTEAFF. The CDR3 DNA sequence: TGTGCCAGCAGCTTGGGAGGCGTTAGGAACACTGAAGCTTTCTTT. This rearrangement joins TRBV7-2 to TRBJ1-1, with no clear D. The length of the CDR3 is 15 residues. V gave up 3 bases and J gave up 1 base, with 12 bases separating them. Germline CDR1 SGHTA, CDR2 FQGNSA.

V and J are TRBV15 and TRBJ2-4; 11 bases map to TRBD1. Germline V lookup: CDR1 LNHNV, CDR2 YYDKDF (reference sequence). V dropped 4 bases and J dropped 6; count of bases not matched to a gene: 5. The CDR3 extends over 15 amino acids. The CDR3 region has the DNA TGTGCCACCAGCAAGGGACAGGGGGTAGGAAACATTCAGTACTTC. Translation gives CATSKGQGVGNIQYF.

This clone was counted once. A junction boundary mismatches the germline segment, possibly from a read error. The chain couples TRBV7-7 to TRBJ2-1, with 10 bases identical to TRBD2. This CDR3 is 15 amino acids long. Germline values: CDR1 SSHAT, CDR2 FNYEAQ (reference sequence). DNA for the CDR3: TGTGCTAGCAGCTTAAGCGGGAGGGCCCGGGATGAGCAGTTCTTC. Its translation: CASSLSGRARDEQFF.

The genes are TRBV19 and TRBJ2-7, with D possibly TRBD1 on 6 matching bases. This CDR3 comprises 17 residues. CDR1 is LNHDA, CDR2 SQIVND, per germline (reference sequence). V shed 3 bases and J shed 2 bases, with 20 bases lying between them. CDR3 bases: TGTGCCAGTAGTATGTCCCTGATAATCACAGGGCCCTACGAGCAGTACTTC. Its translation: CASSMSLIITGPYEQYF.

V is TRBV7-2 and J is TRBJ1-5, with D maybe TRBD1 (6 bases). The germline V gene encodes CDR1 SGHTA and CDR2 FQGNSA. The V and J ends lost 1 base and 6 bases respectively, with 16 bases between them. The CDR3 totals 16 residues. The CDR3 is CASSLDLGGRGQPQHF. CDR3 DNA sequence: TGTGCCAGCAGCTTAGATCTTGGAGGCAGGGGTCAGCCCCAGCATTTT.

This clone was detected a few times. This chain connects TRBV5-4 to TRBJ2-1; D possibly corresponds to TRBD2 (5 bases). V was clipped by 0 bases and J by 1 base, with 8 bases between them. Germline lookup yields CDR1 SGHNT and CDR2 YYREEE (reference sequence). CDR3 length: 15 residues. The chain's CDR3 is CASSLGQRSYNEQFF. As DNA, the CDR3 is TGTGCCAGCAGCTTGGGCCAGCGGTCCTACAATGAGCAGTTCTTC.

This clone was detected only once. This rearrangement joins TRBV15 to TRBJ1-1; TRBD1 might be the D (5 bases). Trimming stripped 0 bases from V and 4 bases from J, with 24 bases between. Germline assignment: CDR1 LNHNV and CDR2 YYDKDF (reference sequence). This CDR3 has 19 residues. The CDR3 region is CATSRDTHLTGQGRTEAFF. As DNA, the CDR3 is TGTGCCACCAGCAGAGATACTCACCTCACGGGCCAGGGTCGCACTGAAGCTTTCTTT.

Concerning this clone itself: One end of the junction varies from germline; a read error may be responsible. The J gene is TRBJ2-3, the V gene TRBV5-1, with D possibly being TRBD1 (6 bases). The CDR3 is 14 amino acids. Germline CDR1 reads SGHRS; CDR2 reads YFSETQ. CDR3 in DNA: TGCGCCAGCAGTTTGGACAGTAGCACAGATACGCAGTATTTT. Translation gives CASSLDSSTDTQYF.

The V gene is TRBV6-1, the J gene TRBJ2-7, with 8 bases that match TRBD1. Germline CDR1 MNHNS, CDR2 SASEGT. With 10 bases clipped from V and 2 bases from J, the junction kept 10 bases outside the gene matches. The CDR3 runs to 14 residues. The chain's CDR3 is CATGMGQDTYEQYF. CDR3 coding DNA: TGTGCCACCGGTATGGGACAGGACACCTACGAGCAGTACTTC.

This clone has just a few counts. CDR3 amino acids: CASSVHGDNEQFF. The DNA of the CDR3 is TGTGCCAGCAGTGTCCACGGGGACAATGAGCAGTTCTTC. J is TRBJ2-1 and V is TRBV6-1; perhaps TRBD2 as D (5 bases). V shed 4 bases and J shed 5 bases, with 9 bases lying between them. Germline V gene lookup returns CDR1 MNHNS and CDR2 SASEGT. The CDR3 extends over 13 amino acids.

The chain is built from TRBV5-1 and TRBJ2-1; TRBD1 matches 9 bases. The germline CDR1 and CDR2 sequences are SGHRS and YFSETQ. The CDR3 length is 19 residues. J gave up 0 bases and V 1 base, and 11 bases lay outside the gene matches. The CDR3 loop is CASSLRYRGRGSSYNEQFF. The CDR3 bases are TGCGCCAGCAGCTTGCGATACAGGGGGCGCGGAAGCTCCTACAATGAGCAGTTCTTC. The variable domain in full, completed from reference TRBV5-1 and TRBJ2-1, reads KAGVTQTPRYLIKTRGQQVTLSCSPISGHRSVSWYQQTPGQGLQFLFEYFSETQRNKGNFPGRFSGRQFSNSRSEMNVSTLELGDSALYLCASSLRYRGRGSSYNEQFFGPGTRLTVL.

The CDR3 DNA reads TGTGCCAGCAGTGAGAACGACTGGGGGGAAGCCTCCTACAATGAGCAGTTCTTC. It yields the protein CASSENDWGEASYNEQFF. The rearrangement uses TRBV27 and TRBJ2-1, with TRBD2 as a possible D gene (6 bases). Germline CDR1 is MNHEY and CDR2 is SMNVEV (reference sequence). Trimming removed 5 bases from V and 0 bases from J, with 20 bases in between. The CDR3 contains 18 residues.

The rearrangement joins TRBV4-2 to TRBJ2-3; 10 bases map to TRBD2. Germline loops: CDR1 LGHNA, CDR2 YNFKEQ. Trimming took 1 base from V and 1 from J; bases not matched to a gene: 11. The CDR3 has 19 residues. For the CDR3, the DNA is TGTGCCAGCAGCCAAGTGGCCAGCGGGAGGGCCGGAGGCACAGATACGCAGTATTTT. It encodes CASSQVASGRAGGTDTQYF.

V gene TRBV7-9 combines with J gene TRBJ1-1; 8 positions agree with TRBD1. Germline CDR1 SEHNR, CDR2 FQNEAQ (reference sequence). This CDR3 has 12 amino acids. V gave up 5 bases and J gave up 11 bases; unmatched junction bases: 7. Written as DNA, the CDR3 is TGTGCCAGCAGCCCCCCGACAGGGGCCGCTTTCTTT. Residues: CASSPPTGAAFF.

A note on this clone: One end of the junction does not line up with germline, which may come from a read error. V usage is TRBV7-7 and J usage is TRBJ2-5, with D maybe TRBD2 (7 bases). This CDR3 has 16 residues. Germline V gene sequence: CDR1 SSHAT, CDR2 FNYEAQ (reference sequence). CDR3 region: CASSLLVGGGSETQYF. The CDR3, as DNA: TGTGCTAGCAGCTTATTAGTTGGGGGGGGCTCAGAGACCCAGTACTTC.

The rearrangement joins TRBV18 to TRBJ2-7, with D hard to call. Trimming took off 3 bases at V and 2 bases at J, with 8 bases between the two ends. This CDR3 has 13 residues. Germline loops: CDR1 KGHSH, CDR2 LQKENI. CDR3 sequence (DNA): TGTGCCAGCTCACCCCCCGGAGCCTACGAGCAGTACTTC. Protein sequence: CASSPPGAYEQYF.

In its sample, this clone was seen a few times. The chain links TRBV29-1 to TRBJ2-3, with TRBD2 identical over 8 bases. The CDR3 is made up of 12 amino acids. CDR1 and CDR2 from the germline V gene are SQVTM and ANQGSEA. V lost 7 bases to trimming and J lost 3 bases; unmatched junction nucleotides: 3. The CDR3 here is CSGTSGTDTQYF. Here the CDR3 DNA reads TGCAGCGGAACTAGCGGAACAGATACGCAGTATTTT.

CDR3 sequence (DNA): TGTGCCAGCAGCTTGGCTGCAGGATTAGAGACCCAGTACTTC. This translates into CASSLAAGLETQYF. The chain employs TRBV5-6 and TRBJ2-5; D remains unclear. V gave up 0 bases and J gave up 4 bases, with 10 bases separating them. Looked up from germline, CDR1 is SGHDT and CDR2 is YYEEEE. The CDR3 runs to 14 residues.

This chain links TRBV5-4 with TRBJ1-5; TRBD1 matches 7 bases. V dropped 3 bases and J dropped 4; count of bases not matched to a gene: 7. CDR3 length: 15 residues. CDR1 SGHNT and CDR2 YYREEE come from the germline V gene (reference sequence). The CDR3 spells CASSSFGTENQPQHF. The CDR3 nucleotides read TGTGCCAGCAGCTCCTTCGGGACAGAGAATCAGCCCCAGCATTTT.

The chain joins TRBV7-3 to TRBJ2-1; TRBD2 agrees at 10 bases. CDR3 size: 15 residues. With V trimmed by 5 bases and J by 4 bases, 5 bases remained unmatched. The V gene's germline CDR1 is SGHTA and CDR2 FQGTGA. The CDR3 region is CASSPLAGEYNEQFF. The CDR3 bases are TGTGCCAGCAGCCCGCTAGCGGGAGAGTACAATGAGCAGTTCTTC.